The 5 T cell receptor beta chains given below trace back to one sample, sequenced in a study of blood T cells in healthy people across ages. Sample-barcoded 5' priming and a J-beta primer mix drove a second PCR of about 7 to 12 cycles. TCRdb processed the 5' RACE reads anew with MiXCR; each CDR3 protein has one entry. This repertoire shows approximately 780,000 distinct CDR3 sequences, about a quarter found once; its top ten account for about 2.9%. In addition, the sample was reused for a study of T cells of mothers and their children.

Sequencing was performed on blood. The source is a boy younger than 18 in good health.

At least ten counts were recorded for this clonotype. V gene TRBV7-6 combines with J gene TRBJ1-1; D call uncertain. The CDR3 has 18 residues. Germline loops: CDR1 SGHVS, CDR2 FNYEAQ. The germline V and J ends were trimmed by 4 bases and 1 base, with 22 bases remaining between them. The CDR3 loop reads CASSSPRTEWLGNTEAFF. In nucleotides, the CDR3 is TGTGCCAGCAGCTCCCCACGGACGGAATGGCTGGGGAACACTGAAGCTTTCTTT.

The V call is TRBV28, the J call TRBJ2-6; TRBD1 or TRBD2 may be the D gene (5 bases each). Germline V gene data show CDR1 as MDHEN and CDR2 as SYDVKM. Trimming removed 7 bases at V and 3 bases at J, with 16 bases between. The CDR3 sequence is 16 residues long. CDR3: CASIALRGVGANVLTF. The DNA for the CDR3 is TGTGCCAGCATAGCTCTCAGAGGGGTTGGGGCCAACGTCCTGACTTTC.

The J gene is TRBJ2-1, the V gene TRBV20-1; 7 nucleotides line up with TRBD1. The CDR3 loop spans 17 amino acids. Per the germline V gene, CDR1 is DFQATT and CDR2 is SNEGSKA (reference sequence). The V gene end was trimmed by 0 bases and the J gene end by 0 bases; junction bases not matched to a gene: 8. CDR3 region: CSARDASGQFSYNEQFF. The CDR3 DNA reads TGCAGTGCTAGAGACGCATCGGGACAGTTCTCCTACAATGAGCAGTTCTTC.

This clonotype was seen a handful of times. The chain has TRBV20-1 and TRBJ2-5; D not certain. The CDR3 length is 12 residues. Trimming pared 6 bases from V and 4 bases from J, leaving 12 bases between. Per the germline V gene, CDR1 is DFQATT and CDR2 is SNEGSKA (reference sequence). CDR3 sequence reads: CSAPRHRETQYF. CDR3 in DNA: TGCAGTGCGCCGAGACACAGAGAGACCCAGTACTTC.

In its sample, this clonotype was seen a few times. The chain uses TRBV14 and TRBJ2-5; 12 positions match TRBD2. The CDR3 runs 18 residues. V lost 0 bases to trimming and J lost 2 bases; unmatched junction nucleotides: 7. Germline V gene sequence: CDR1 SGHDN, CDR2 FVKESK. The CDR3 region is CASSQDLETSGGQETQYF. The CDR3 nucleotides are TGTGCCAGCAGCCAAGATCTCGAGACTAGCGGGGGTCAAGAGACCCAGTACTTC.